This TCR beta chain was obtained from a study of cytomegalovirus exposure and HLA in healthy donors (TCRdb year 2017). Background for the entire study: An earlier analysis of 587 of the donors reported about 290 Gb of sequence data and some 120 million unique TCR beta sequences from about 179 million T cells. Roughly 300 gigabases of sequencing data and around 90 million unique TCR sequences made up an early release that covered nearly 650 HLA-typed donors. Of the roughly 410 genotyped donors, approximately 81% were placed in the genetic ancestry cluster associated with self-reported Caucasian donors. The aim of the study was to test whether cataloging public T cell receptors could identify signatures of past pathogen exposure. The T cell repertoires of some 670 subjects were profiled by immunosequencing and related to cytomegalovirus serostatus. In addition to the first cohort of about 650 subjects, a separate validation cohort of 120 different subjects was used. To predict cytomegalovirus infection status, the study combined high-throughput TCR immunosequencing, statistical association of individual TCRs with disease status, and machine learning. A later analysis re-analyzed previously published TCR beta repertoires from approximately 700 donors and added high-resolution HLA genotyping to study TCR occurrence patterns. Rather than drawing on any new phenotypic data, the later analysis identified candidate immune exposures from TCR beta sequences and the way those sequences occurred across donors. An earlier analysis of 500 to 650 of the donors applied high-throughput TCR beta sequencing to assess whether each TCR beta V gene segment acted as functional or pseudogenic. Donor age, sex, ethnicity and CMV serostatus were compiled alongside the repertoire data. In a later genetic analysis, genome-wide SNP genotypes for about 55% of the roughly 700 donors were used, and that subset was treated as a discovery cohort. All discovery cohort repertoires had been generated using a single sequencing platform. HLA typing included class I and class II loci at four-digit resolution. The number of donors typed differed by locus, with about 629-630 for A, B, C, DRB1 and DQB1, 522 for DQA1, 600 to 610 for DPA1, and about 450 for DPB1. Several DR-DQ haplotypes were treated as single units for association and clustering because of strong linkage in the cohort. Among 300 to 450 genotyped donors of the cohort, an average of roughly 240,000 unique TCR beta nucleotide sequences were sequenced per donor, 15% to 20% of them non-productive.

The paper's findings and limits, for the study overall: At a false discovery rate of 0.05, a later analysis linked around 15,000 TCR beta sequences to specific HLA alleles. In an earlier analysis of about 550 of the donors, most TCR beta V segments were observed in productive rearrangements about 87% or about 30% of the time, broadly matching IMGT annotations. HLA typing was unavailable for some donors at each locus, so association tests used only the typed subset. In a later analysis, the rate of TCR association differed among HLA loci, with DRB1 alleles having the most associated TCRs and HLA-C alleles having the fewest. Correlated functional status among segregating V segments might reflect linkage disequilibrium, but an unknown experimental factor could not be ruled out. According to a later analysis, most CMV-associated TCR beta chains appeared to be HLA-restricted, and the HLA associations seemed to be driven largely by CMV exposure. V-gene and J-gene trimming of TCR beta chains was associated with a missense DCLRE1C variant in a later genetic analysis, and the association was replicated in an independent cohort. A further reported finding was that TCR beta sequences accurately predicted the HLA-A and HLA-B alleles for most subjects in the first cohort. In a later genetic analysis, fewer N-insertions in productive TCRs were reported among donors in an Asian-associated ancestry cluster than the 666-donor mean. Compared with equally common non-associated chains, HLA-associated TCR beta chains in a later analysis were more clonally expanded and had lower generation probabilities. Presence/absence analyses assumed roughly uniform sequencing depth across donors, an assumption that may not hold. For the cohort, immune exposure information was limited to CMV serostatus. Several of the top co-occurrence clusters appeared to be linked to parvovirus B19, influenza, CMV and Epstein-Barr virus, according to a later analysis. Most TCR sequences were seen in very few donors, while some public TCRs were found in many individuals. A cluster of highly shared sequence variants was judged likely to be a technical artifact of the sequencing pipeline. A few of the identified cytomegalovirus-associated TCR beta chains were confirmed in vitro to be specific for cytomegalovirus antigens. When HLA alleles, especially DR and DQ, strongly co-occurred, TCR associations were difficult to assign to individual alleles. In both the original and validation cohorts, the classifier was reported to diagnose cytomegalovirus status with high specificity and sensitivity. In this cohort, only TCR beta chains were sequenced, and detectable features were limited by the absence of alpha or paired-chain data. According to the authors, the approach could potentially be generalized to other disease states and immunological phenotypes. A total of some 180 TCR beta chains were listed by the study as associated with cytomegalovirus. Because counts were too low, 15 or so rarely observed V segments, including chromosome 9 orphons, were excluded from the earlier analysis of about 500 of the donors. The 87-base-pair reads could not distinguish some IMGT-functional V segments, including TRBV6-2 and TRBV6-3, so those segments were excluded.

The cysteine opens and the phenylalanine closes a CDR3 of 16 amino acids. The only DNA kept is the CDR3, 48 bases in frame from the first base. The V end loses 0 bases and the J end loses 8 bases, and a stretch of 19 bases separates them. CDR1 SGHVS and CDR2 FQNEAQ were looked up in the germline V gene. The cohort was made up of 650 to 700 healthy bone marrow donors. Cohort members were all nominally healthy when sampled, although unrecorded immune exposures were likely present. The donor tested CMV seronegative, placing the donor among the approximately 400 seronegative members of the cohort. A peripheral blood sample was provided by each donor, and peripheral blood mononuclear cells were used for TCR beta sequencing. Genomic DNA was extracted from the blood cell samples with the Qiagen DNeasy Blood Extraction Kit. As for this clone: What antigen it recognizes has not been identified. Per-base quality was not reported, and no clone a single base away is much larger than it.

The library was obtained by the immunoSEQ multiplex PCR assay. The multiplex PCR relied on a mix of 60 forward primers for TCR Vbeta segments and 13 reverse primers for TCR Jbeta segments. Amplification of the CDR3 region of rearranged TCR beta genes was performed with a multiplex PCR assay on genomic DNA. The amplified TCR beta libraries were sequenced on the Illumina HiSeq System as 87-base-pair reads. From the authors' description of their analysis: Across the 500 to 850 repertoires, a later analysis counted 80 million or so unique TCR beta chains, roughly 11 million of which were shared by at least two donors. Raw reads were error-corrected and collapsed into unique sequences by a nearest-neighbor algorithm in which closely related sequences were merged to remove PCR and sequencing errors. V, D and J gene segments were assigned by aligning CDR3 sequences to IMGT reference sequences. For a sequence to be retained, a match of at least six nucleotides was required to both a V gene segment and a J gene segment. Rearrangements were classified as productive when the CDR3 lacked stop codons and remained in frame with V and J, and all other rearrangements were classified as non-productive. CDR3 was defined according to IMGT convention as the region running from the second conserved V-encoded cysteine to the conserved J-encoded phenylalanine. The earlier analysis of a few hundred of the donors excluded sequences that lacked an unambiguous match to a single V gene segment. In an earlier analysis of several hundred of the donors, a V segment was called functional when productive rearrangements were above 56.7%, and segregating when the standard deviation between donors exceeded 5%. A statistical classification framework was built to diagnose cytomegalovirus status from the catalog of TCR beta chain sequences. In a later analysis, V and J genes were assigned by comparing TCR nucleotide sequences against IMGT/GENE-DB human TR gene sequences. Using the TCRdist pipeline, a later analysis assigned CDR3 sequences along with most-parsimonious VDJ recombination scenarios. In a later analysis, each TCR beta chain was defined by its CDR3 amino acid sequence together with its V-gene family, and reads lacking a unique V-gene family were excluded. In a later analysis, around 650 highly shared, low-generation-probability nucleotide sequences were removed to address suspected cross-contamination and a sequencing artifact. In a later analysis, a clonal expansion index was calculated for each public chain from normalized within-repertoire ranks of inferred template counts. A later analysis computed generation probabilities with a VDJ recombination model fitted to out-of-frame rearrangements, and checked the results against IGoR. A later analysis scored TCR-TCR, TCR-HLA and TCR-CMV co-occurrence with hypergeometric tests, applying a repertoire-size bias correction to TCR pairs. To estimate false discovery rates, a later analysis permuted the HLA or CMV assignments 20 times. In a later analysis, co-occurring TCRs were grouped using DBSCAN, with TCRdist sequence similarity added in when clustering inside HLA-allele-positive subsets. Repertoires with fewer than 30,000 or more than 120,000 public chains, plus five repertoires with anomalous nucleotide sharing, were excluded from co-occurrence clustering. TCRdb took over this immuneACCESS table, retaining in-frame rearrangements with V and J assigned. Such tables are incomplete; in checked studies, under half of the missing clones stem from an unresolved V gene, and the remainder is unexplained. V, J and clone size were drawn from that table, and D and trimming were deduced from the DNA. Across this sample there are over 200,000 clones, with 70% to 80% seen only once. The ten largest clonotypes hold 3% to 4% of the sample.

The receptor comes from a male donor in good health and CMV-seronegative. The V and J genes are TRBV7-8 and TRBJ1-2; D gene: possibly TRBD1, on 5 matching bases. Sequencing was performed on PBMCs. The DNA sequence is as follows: TGTGCCAGCAGCTTAGCGCAGGGCAGGAGTGGTCGAGGCTACACCTTC. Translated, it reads CASSLAQGRSGRGYTF.